This entry lists 10 T cell receptor beta chains sequenced from one sample in a study of blood T cell repertoires in COVID-19. TCRdb's table, derived via immunoSEQ multiplex PCR, lists solely in-frame clones and lacks some. Of 150,000 to 200,000 clones in the sample, around 82% were seen once. Sequencing used PBMCs or T cells enriched from blood (not recorded which). The receptors come from a woman in her 50s with acute COVID-19.

This chain connects TRBV5-8 to TRBJ2-1; 11 bases agree with TRBD2. Germline CDR1 and CDR2: SGHTS and YDEGEE. This CDR3 is 16 amino acids long. V lost 4 bases, J lost 9 bases, and 12 bases stayed unmatched. The CDR3 DNA reads TGTGCCAGCAGCACTACTCCACTAGCGGGGGTTGGTGAGCAGTTCTTC. Translating it yields CASSTTPLAGVGEQFF. The full variable domain, rest sourced from reference TRBV5-8 and TRBJ2-1, is EAGVTQSPTHLIKTRGQQATLRCSPISGHTSVYWYQQALGLGLQFLLWYDEGEERNRGNFPPRFSGRQFPNYSSELNVNALELEDSALYLCASSTTPLAGVGEQFFGPGTRLTVL.

This clone was recorded only once. This chain connects TRBV7-8 to TRBJ2-3, with 11 bases aligning to TRBD2. Trimming took 5 bases from V and 4 from J; bases not matched to a gene: 5. The CDR3 has 15 residues. Germline V gene data show CDR1 as SGHVS and CDR2 as FQNEAQ. The CDR3 loop is CASSTLAGGADTQYF. DNA of the CDR3: TGTGCCAGCAGCACCCTAGCGGGGGGCGCAGATACGCAGTATTTT.

CDR3 bases: TGTGCCAGCAGCTTCTGGGGACAGGGGTGGGATGGCTACACCTTC. Amino acids: CASSFWGQGWDGYTF. The chain couples TRBV7-2 to TRBJ1-2; 10 nucleotides align to TRBD1. The CDR3 is 15 amino acids. Germline-derived CDR1 and CDR2 are SGHTA and FQGNSA. V was pared by 3 bases and J by 6 bases, with 7 bases of the junction left unmatched.

The chain recombines TRBV6-5 with TRBJ2-5; tentative D call: TRBD1 (6 bases). The CDR3 is made up of 16 amino acids. V shed 3 bases and J shed 5 bases, with 19 bases lying between them. Per germline, CDR1 MNHEY and CDR2 SVGAGI. The CDR3 nucleotides read TGTGCCAGCAGTTATACGCGCAGGGGCCAGGGGGAGACCCAGTACTTC. Its translation: CASSYTRRGQGETQYF.

A few counts support this clone. The chain carries TRBV5-4 and TRBJ1-2; no firm D call. This CDR3 region has 15 residues. Trimming pared 0 bases from V and 5 bases from J, leaving 14 bases between. The germline CDR1 and CDR2 sequences are SGHNT and YYREEE (reference sequence). CDR3 sequence (DNA): TGTGCCAGCAGCTTGGACGTGACTGCGATTTATGGCTACACCTTC. Protein product: CASSLDVTAIYGYTF.

The chain uses TRBV19 and TRBJ1-5; D gene unclear. V was cut by 4 bases and J by 0 bases, with 10 bases left in between. Per the germline V gene, CDR1 is LNHDA and CDR2 is SQIVND (reference sequence). This CDR3 has 15 amino acids. The CDR3 nucleotides read TGTGCCAGTAGTACGTACAGTGATAGCAATCAGCCCCAGCATTTT. Protein: CASSTYSDSNQPQHF. The whole variable domain, filled in from reference TRBV19 and TRBJ1-5, reads DGGITQSPKYLFRKEGQNVTLSCEQNLNHDAMYWYRQDPGQGLRLIYYSQIVNDFQKGDIAEGYSVSREKKESFPLTVTSAQKNPTAFYLCASSTYSDSNQPQHFGDGTRLSIL.

V usage is TRBV19 and J usage is TRBJ1-1; no definite D call. The CDR3 has 11 residues. V lost 6 bases and J 1 base, leaving 3 bases between the germline ends. Germline CDR1 LNHDA, CDR2 SQIVND (reference sequence). CDR3 sequence reads: CASRRNTEAFF. The CDR3 coding sequence is TGTGCCAGTAGGCGGAACACTGAAGCTTTCTTT.

The chain is built from TRBV28 and TRBJ1-6; no reliable D call. Per germline, CDR1 MDHEN and CDR2 SYDVKM. V shed 10 bases and J shed 10 bases, with 17 bases lying between them. The CDR3 extends over 13 amino acids. CDR3 residues: CATQEHPGSPLHF. The CDR3 nucleotides are TGTGCCACCCAGGAGCACCCGGGGTCACCCCTCCACTTT.

The gene calls are TRBV4-1 and TRBJ2-1, with 7 bases matching TRBD2. Germline V gene lookup returns CDR1 MGHRA and CDR2 YSYEKL. Trimming took 0 bases from V and 4 from J; bases not matched to a gene: 3. The CDR3 covers 15 residues. CDR3: CASSQELAAYNEQFF. CDR3 nucleotides: TGCGCCAGCAGCCAAGAGCTAGCGGCATACAATGAGCAGTTCTTC.

This clone was recorded a few times. The chain links TRBV4-1 to TRBJ1-2; 8 positions agree with TRBD1. This CDR3 comprises 13 residues. Losses at the gene ends were 4 bases for V and 7 bases for J; bases not matched to a gene: 5. CDR1 and CDR2 from the germline V gene are MGHRA and YSYEKL. The CDR3 spells CASSLQGAGGYTF. The CDR3 DNA reads TGCGCCAGCAGCCTCCAGGGGGCCGGTGGCTACACCTTC.